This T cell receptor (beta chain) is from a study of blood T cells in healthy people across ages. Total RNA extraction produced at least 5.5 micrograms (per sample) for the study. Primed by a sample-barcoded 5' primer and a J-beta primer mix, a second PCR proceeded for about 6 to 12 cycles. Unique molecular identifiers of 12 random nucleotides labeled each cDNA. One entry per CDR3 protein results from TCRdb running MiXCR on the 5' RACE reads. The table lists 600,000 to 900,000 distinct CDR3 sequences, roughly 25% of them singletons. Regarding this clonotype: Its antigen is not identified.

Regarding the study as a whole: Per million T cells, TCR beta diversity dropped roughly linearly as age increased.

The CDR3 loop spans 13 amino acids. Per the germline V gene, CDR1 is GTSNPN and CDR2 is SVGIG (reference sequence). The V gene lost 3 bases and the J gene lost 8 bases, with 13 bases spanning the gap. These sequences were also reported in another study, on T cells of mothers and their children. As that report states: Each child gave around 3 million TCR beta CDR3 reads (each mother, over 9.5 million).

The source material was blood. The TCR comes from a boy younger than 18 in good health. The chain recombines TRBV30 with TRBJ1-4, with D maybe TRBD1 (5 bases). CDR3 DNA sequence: TGTGCCTGGAGAGGCAGGGTAGTCGAAAAACTGTTTTTT. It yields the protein CAWRGRVVEKLFF.